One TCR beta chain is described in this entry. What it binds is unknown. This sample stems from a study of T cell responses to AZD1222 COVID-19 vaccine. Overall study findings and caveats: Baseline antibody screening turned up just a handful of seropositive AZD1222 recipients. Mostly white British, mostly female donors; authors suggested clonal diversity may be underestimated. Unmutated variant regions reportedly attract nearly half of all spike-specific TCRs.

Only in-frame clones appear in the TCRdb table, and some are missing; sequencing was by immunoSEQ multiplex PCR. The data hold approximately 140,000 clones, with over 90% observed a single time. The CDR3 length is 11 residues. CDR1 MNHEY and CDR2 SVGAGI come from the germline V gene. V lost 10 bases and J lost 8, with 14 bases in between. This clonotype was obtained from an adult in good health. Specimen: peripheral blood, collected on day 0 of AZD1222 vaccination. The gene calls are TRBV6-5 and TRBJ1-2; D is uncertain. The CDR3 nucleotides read TGTGCCACCAAGAGCATTCGGGGCTACACCTTC. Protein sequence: CATKSIRGYTF.